Listed here are 29 T cell receptor beta chains from one sample, sequenced in a study of blood T cells in healthy people across ages. It was with a sample-barcoded 5' primer and a J-beta primer mix that a second PCR of about 6 to 11 cycles was run. TCRdb reprocessed the 5' RACE reads with MiXCR, giving one entry per CDR3 protein. Of about 650,000 distinct CDR3 sequences detected, about 30% appear once; the ten largest clones hold roughly 15%. Sequences were obtained from blood. The origin of the receptors is an elderly woman in good health.

Written as DNA, the CDR3 is TGTGCCAGCAGCTTAGCCCCGTTCAAGACTAGCGGGGACAGCTACGAGCAGTACTTC. Translated: CASSLAPFKTSGDSYEQYF. The chain combines TRBV7-2 with TRBJ2-5; 11 nucleotides match TRBD2. The DNA end is a closer match to TRBJ2-7, so the J assignment may be wrong. CDR1 and CDR2 (germline): SGHTA, FQGNSA. The CDR3 extends over 19 amino acids.

The rearrangement uses TRBV7-8 and TRBJ1-2; D gene uncertain. Germline V gene data show CDR1 as SGHVS and CDR2 as FQNEAQ. The V end lost 5 bases, the J end lost 4 bases, and 17 bases lay between the germline ends. The CDR3 extends over 15 amino acids. CDR3 sequence: CASSPRRRPGYGYTF. CDR3 DNA sequence: TGTGCCAGCAGCCCCCGGAGGAGACCGGGCTATGGCTACACCTTC.

This clonotype was picked up many times. V and J are TRBV6-2 or TRBV6-3 and TRBJ1-1; TRBD1 is a possible D gene (5 bases). Germline lookup yields CDR1 MNHEY and CDR2 SVGEGT. V was trimmed by 2 bases and J by 1 base, leaving 11 bases between them. The CDR3 runs to 15 residues. The CDR3 nucleotides read TGTGCCAGCAGTTACCCCCTTACAGGGAACACTGAAGCTTTCTTT. Amino acids: CASSYPLTGNTEAFF.

This clonotype was seen many times. The genes are TRBV7-2 and TRBJ1-2; possible D gene TRBD1, 6 bases. From germline, CDR1 is SGHTA and CDR2 FQGNSA. With 3 bases removed from V and 4 bases from J, the gap between germline ends came to 15 bases. The CDR3 extends over 15 amino acids. This CDR3 is CASSLTGGQGYGYTF. In nucleotides, the CDR3 is TGTGCCAGCAGCTTGACAGGAGGGCAGGGCTATGGCTACACCTTC.

The chain recombines TRBV6-1 with TRBJ2-3, with D possibly matching TRBD2 (6 bases). Per the germline V gene, CDR1 is MNHNS and CDR2 is SASEGT. The CDR3 covers 18 residues. With 6 bases removed from V and 5 bases from J, the gap between germline ends came to 27 bases. The CDR3 loop is CASSRGTDLFNSGDTQYF. As DNA, the CDR3 is TGTGCCAGCAGCCGCGGGACCGATCTCTTCAATTCGGGAGATACGCAGTATTTT.

V usage is TRBV20-1 and J usage is TRBJ2-3; D ambiguous. Germline-derived CDR1 and CDR2 are DFQATT and SNEGSKA (reference sequence). This CDR3 has 12 amino acids. Trimming left V 3 bases short and J 8 bases short, with 12 bases between. The CDR3 here is CSARLDSGTQYF. CDR3 nucleotide sequence: TGCAGTGCTAGGCTAGATTCAGGTACGCAGTATTTT.

This clonotype was seen many times. The chain carries TRBV6-6 and TRBJ2-3, with D possibly matching TRBD2 (5 bases). The germline V and J ends were trimmed by 5 bases and 3 bases, with 15 bases remaining between them. The germline V gene has CDR1 MNHNY and CDR2 SVGAGI (reference sequence). This CDR3 contains 15 residues. CDR3 DNA: TGTGCCAGCAGTCGCAGGAGCACTAGTACAGATACGCAGTATTTT. Translation gives CASSRRSTSTDTQYF.

V and J are TRBV20-1 and TRBJ1-2, with D unclear. Germline V gene data show CDR1 as DFQATT and CDR2 as SNEGSKA (reference sequence). V lost 2 bases, J lost 0 bases, and 7 bases lay in between. CDR3 size: 13 residues. CDR3 protein: CSARPGTNYGYTF. In nucleotides, the CDR3 is TGCAGTGCTAGACCCGGGACTAACTATGGCTACACCTTC.

Only a few counts were recorded for this clonotype. CDR3 sequence: CASHVESNQPQHF. The CDR3 DNA reads TGTGCCAGCCACGTTGAGAGCAATCAGCCCCAGCATTTT. This chain links TRBV28 with TRBJ1-5; D unclear. The CDR3 has 13 residues. Germline CDR1 reads MDHEN; CDR2 reads SYDVKM. V was clipped by 8 bases and J by 1 base, with 9 bases between them.

As regards this clonotype: One junction end does not reproduce the germline sequence, and a read error may be involved. This rearrangement joins TRBV2 to TRBJ2-7, with 7 bases matching TRBD1. The CDR3 runs 14 residues. The germline V gene encodes CDR1 SNHLY and CDR2 FYNNEI. The CDR3 region has the DNA TGTGCCAGCACCCCAAGGGGGCCAGCCTACCAGCAGTACTTC. This sequence encodes CASTPRGPAYQQYF.

This clonotype was seen only a few times. The chain combines TRBV6-6 with TRBJ2-2, with 7 bases lining up with TRBD1. The CDR3 extends over 15 amino acids. J lost 2 bases, V lost 4 bases, and 4 bases had no gene match. In germline, CDR1 is MNHNY, CDR2 SVGAGI (reference sequence). CDR3 amino acids: CASSFKGANTGELFF. CDR3 coding DNA: TGTGCCAGCAGTTTTAAGGGGGCCAACACCGGGGAGCTGTTTTTT.

Written as DNA, the CDR3 is TGCAGTGCGGGGACAGACTTCTACGAGCAGTACTTC. It encodes CSAGTDFYEQYF. This chain joins TRBV20-1 and TRBJ2-7, with 7 bases identical to TRBD1. V lost 6 bases and J lost 3; bases outside the gene matches: 5. In germline, CDR1 is DFQATT, CDR2 SNEGSKA (reference sequence). The CDR3 runs 12 residues.

The table lists this clonotype with many counts. The chain couples TRBV3-1 to TRBJ2-7, with 7 bases matching TRBD2. This CDR3 has 15 residues. Germline lookup yields CDR1 LGHDT and CDR2 YNNKEL (reference sequence). V lost 1 base and J lost 0; bases outside the gene matches: 3. CDR3 sequence (DNA): TGTGCCAGCAGCCAAGCTAGCGGTGCCTCCTACGAGCAGTACTTC. This translates into CASSQASGASYEQYF.

About this clonotype itself: A much larger clone is a single base away; this may be a read error. The chain joins TRBV27 to TRBJ2-1; 10 bases fit TRBD1. This CDR3 comprises 18 residues. CDR1 is MNHEY and CDR2 is SMNVEV in the germline V gene (reference sequence). V gave up 6 bases and J gave up 7 bases; unmatched junction bases: 18. DNA of the CDR3: TGTGCCAGCAGCCTAGCCGGGACAGGGGCTCGTGTAGGGAATGAGCAGTTCTTC. Translation: CASSLAGTGARVGNEQFF.

Ten or more counts support this clonotype. Since a much larger clone is just one base distant, this may be a read error. The gene calls are TRBV6-5 and TRBJ2-3, with D unresolved. Trimming removed 9 bases at V and 5 bases at J, with 18 bases between. The germline gives CDR1 MNHEY, CDR2 SVGAGI. This CDR3 has 14 residues. CDR3 amino acids: CARRLTEFKDTQYF. For the CDR3, the DNA is TGTGCCAGAAGACTTACAGAGTTCAAAGATACGCAGTATTTT.

On this clonotype: The junction and the germline gene differ at one end; a read error may be behind it. The chain uses TRBV12-3 or TRBV12-4 and TRBJ2-3; possible D gene TRBD1, 6 bases. The CDR3 is 14 amino acids. Here the CDR3 reads CASSRTVRADTQYF. CDR3 nucleotides: TGTGCCAGCAGTAGGACAGTGAGAGCAGATACGCAGTATTTC.

The V gene is TRBV28, the J gene TRBJ2-6, with TRBD1 identical over 10 bases. Germline V gives CDR1 MDHEN, CDR2 SYDVKM. This CDR3 contains 17 residues. The junction had 6 bases not matched to a gene; V was cut back by 4 bases and J by 3 bases. The CDR3 here is CASSWGTGVRGANVLTF. The CDR3 DNA sequence: TGTGCCAGCAGTTGGGGGACAGGGGTTCGTGGGGCCAACGTCCTGACTTTC. The full variable domain, in which reference TRBV28 and TRBJ2-6 provide the parts outside the CDR3, is DVKVTQSSRYLVKRTGEKVFLECVQDMDHENMFWYRQDPGLGLRLIYFSYDVKMKEKGDIPEGYSVSREKKERFSLILESASTNQTSMYLCASSWGTGVRGANVLTFGAGSRLTVL.

This clonotype was observed at least ten times. This rearrangement joins TRBV6-2 or TRBV6-3 to TRBJ2-1; D not certain. Germline CDR1 is MNHEY and CDR2 is SVGEGT. CDR3 length equals 14 residues. The V end was cut by 5 bases, the J end by 9 bases, with 17 bases between. The CDR3 loop reads CASSDPFVQAEQFF. In DNA, the CDR3 is TGTGCCAGCAGTGACCCTTTCGTCCAGGCTGAGCAGTTCTTC.

This clonotype showed up just a few times. The chain has TRBV20-1 and TRBJ1-4, with D uncertain. V was cut by 6 bases and J by 8 bases, with 13 bases left in between. CDR3 length: 12 residues. Germline V lookup: CDR1 DFQATT, CDR2 SNEGSKA (reference sequence). The CDR3 nucleotides are TGCAGTGCCCGAGCGGGAACGGAAAAACTGTTTTTT. Amino acids: CSARAGTEKLFF.

The chain couples TRBV20-1 to TRBJ1-6; 7 bases line up with TRBD1. The V and J ends lost 6 bases and 14 bases, in that order; junction bases with no gene match: 7. CDR3 size: 11 residues. The germline gives CDR1 DFQATT, CDR2 SNEGSKA (reference sequence). CDR3 sequence (DNA): TGCAGTGCCCTCAAGACAGGGTCCCTCCACTTT. Protein sequence: CSALKTGSLHF.

This clonotype was detected only a few times. CDR3 DNA: TGTGCCAGCAGTACCAAGATGAACACTGAAGCTTTCTTT. Translated: CASSTKMNTEAFF. The gene calls are TRBV12-3 or TRBV12-4 and TRBJ1-1; D remains ambiguous. CDR3 length equals 13 residues. Trimming took 5 bases from V and 0 from J, leaving 7 bases between them.

This clonotype was observed at least ten times. The chain combines TRBV7-2 with TRBJ2-5, with 12 positions matching TRBD1. This CDR3 region has 16 residues. From germline, CDR1 is SGHTA and CDR2 FQGNSA. V lost 4 bases and J lost 5; bases outside the gene matches: 8. The CDR3 spells CASSSPGTGGPETQYF. The CDR3 nucleotides are TGTGCCAGCAGCTCCCCCGGGACAGGGGGCCCGGAGACCCAGTACTTC.

This clonotype has ten or more counts. The chain has TRBV20-1 and TRBJ2-1, with D maybe TRBD2 (7 bases). This CDR3 region has 14 residues. Trimming stripped 6 bases from V and 4 bases from J, with 16 bases between. Germline CDR1 and CDR2: DFQATT and SNEGSKA (reference sequence). CDR3: CSAVPGGPYNEQFF. The CDR3, as DNA: TGCAGTGCGGTCCCGGGGGGCCCGTACAATGAGCAGTTCTTC.

This clonotype has only one observation. The chain is built from TRBV9 and TRBJ2-7; no clear D. Germline V gene data show CDR1 as SGDLS and CDR2 as YYNGEE. The CDR3 contains 14 residues. Trimming removed 3 bases at V and 2 bases at J, with 12 bases between. The CDR3 nucleotides are TGTGCCAGCAGCGCCCGATTGGGAACCTACGAGCAGTACTTC. It codes for CASSARLGTYEQYF.

This clonotype has a count of ten or more. V gene TRBV3-1 combines with J gene TRBJ1-5; D might be TRBD1 (5 bases). The CDR3 spans 13 residues. The V end lost 6 bases, the J end lost 2 bases, and 8 bases lay between the germline ends. Germline assignment: CDR1 LGHDT and CDR2 YNNKEL (reference sequence). CDR3 amino acids: CASSQGGNQPQHF. CDR3 nucleotides: TGTGCCAGCAGTCAGGGTGGCAATCAGCCCCAGCATTTT.

This sequence joins TRBV4-2 and TRBJ2-1, with TRBD2 matching over 7 bases. V dropped 0 bases and J dropped 8; count of bases not matched to a gene: 13. Per germline, CDR1 LGHNA and CDR2 YNFKEQ. The CDR3 totals 17 residues. The chain's CDR3 is CASSQDELRELRDEQFF. CDR3 in DNA: TGTGCCAGCAGCCAAGATGAGCTGCGGGAGCTCAGGGATGAGCAGTTCTTC.

The V gene is TRBV7-2, the J gene TRBJ2-3; TRBD2 aligns across 14 bases. V lost 6 bases to trimming and J lost 2 bases; unmatched junction nucleotides: 10. Germline CDR1 is SGHTA and CDR2 is FQGNSA. The CDR3 covers 18 residues. The CDR3 here is CASRRGLAGAGVTDTQYF. The CDR3 DNA reads as TGTGCCAGCAGAAGGGGACTAGCGGGGGCCGGAGTCACAGATACGCAGTATTTT.

The rearrangement joins TRBV9 to TRBJ2-3; 7 nucleotides agree with TRBD1. Germline V gives CDR1 SGDLS, CDR2 YYNGEE. The CDR3 sequence is 14 residues long. The V segment lost 3 bases and the J segment 6 bases; nucleotides outside the gene matches: 7. CDR3 region: CASSAHTGADTQYF. CDR3 sequence (DNA): TGTGCCAGCAGCGCTCACACAGGGGCCGATACGCAGTATTTT.

This clonotype has more than one count but fewer than ten. Just one base apart from a much larger clone, this may be a read error. This chain uses TRBV3-1 with TRBJ2-7; D ambiguous. The end of the DNA aligns better with TRBJ2-5, so the J call may be wrong. This CDR3 is built from 13 residues. Germline V gene lookup returns CDR1 LGHDT and CDR2 YNNKEL (reference sequence). Here the CDR3 reads CASSQGDRETQYF. The CDR3 bases are TGTGCCAGCAGCCAAGGAGATCGGGAGACCCAGTACTTC.